This entry describes one T cell receptor (beta chain). Germline V lookup: CDR1 MNHEY, CDR2 SMNVEV (reference sequence). With V trimmed by 4 bases and J by 5 bases, 10 bases remained unmatched. There are 16 residues in the CDR3. Method: immunoSEQ multiplex PCR; TCRdb's copy keeps in-frame clones and lacks some. The sample consists of approximately 120,000 clones, 80% to 90% of them appearing once. The data are from a study of cytotoxic CD8 clonotypes in ibrutinib-treated CLL. This receptor was taken from a human donor with chronic lymphocytic leukemia. The chain recombines TRBV27 with TRBJ1-5, with TRBD1 matching over 8 bases. The sample in question was PBMCs, obtained after 24 months of ibrutinib treatment. The CDR3 DNA reads TGTGCCAGCAGTTCCCGGACAGGGTTAAAATATCAGCCCCAGCATTTT. Translation gives CASSSRTGLKYQPQHF.